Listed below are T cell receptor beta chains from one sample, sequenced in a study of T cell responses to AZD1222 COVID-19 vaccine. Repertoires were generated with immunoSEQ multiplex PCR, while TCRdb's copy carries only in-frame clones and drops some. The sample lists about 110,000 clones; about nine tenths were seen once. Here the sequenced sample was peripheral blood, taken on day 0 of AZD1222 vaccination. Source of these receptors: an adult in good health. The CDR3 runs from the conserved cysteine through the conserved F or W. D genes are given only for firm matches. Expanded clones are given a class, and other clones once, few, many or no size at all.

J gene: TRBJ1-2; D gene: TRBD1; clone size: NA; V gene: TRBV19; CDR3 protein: CASRPRTGGDYGYTF; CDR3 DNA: TGTGCCAGTCGTCCTCGTACAGGGGGCGACTATGGCTACACCTTC
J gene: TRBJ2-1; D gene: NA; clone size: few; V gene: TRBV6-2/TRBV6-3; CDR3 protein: CASTPRRGSSYNEQFF; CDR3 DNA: TGTGCCAGCACCCCACGGAGGGGGAGCTCCTACAATGAGCAGTTCTTC
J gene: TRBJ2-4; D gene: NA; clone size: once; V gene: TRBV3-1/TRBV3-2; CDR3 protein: CASSHPTGLAKNIQYF; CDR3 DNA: TGTGCCAGCAGCCACCCGACAGGACTAGCCAAAAACATTCAGTACTTC
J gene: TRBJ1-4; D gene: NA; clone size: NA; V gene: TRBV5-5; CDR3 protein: CASSLRKGGEKLFF; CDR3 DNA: TGTGCCAGCAGCTTGAGAAAGGGAGGAGAAAAACTGTTTTTT
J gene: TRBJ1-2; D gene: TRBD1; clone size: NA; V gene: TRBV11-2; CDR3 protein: CASSLGGGHGYTF; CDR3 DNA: TGTGCCAGCAGCTTAGGAGGGGGCCATGGCTACACCTTC
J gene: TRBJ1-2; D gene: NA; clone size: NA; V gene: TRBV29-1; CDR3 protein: CSVEDRGTPRESYGYTF; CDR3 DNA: TGCAGCGTTGAAGATCGTGGGACCCCACGGGAGTCCTATGGCTACACCTTC
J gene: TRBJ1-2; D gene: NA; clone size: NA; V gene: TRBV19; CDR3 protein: CASHHPGLYGYTF; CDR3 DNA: TGTGCCAGTCACCACCCGGGGCTCTATGGCTACACCTTC
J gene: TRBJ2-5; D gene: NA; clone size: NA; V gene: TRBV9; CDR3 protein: CASSPPINQETQYF; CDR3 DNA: TGTGCCAGCAGCCCCCCAATTAACCAAGAGACCCAGTACTTC
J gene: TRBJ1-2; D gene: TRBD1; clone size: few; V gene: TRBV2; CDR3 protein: CASSERGQHGYTF; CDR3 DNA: TGTGCCAGCAGTGAAAGGGGACAGCATGGCTACACCTTC
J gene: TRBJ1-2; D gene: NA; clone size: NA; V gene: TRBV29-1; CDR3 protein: CSVEGGSYYGYTF; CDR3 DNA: TGCAGCGTGGAAGGGGGGAGTTACTATGGCTACACCTTC
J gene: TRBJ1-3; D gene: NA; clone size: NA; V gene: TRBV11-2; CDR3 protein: CASSLTGTPAGNTIYF; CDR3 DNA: TGTGCCAGCAGCTTGACCGGGACGCCAGCGGGAAACACCATATATTTT
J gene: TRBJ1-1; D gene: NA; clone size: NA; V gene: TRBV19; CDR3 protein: CASSIVSTANTEAFF; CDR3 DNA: TGTGCCAGTAGTATAGTATCGACGGCGAACACTGAAGCTTTCTTT
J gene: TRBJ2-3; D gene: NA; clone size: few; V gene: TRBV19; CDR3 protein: CASSTTATDTQYF; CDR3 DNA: TGTGCCAGTAGTACGACCGCCACAGATACGCAGTATTTT
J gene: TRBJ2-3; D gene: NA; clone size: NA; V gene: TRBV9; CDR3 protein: CASSVGRQGTDTQYF; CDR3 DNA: TGTGCCAGCAGCGTAGGTAGGCAGGGTACAGATACGCAGTATTTT
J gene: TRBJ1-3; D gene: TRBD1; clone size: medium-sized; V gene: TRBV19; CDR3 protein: CASTVSGGSGNTIYF; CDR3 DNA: TGTGCCAGTACTGTGTCAGGGGGCTCTGGAAACACCATATATTTT
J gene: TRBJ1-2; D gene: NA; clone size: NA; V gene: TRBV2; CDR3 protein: CASSGQVHFYGYTF; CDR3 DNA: TGTGCCAGCAGTGGACAGGTTCATTTCTATGGCTACACCTTC
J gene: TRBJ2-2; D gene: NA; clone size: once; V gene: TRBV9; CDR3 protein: CASSVAGESHTGELFF; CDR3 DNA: TGTGCCAGCAGCGTAGCGGGGGAGAGTCACACCGGGGAGCTGTTTTTT
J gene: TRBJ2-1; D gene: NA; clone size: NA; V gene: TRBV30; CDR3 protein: CAWSPWELEYNEQFF; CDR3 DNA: TGTGCCTGGAGTCCTTGGGAGCTAGAGTACAATGAGCAGTTCTTC
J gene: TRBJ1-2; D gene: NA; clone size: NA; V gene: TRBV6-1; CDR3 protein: CASSEATRDGYTF; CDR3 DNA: TGTGCCAGCAGTGAAGCCACGAGAGATGGCTACACCTTC
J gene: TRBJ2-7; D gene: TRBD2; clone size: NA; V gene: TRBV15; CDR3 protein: CATAREGSYEQYF; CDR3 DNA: TGTGCCACCGCTCGGGAGGGTTCCTACGAGCAGTACTTC
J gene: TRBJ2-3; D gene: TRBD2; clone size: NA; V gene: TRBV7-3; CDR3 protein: CASSYNRLAKNFLTSTDTQYF; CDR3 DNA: TGTGCCAGCAGCTATAATAGACTAGCCAAAAATTTTTTGACTAGCACAGATACGCAGTATTTT
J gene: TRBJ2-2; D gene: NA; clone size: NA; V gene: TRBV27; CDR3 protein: CASTLTVARGATNTGELFF; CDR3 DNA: TGTGCCAGCACCCTAACGGTCGCCAGGGGAGCTACAAACACCGGGGAGCTGTTTTTT
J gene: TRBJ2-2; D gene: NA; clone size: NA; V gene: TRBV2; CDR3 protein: CAVTPLGGTGELFF; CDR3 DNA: TGTGCCGTAACGCCCCTGGGGGGCACCGGGGAGCTGTTTTTT
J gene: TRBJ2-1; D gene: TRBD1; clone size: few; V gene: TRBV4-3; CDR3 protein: CASSQDPNPMTGGSYNEQFF; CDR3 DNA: TGCGCCAGCAGCCAAGATCCAAACCCCATGACAGGGGGGTCCTACAATGAGCAGTTCTTC
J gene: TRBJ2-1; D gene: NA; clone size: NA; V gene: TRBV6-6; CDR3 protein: CASGFREQFF; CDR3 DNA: TGTGCCAGCGGTTTTCGGGAGCAGTTCTTC
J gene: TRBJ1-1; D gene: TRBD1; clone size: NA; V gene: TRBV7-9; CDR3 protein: CASSLGQGNTEAFF; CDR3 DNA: TGTGCCAGCAGCTTGGGACAGGGGAACACTGAAGCTTTCTTT
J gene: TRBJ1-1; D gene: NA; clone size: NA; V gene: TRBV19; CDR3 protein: CASSRNGNTRAEAFF; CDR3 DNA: TGTGCCAGTAGTAGGAACGGCAACACAAGGGCTGAAGCTTTCTTT
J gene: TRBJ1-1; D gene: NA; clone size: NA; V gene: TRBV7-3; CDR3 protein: CASSPSPQIAEAFF; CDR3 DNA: TGTGCCAGCAGCCCAAGTCCCCAGATAGCGGAAGCTTTCTTT
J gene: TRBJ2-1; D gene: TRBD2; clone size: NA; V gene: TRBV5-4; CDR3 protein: CASSGRTSGNEQFF; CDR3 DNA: TGTGCCAGCAGCGGACGGACTAGCGGAAATGAGCAGTTCTTC
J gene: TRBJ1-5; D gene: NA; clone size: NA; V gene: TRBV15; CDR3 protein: CATSRAPGFSNQPQHF; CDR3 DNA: TGTGCCACCAGCAGAGCTCCGGGTTTTAGCAATCAGCCCCAGCATTTT
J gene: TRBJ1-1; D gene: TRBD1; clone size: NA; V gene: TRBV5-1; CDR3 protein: CASSSPRDRGTMNTEAFF; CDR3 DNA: TGCGCCAGCAGCTCCCCCCGGGACAGGGGAACGATGAACACTGAAGCTTTCTTT
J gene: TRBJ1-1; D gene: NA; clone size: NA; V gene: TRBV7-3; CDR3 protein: CASSQGPNTEAFF; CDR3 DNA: TGTGCCAGCAGCCAAGGGCCGAACACTGAAGCTTTCTTT
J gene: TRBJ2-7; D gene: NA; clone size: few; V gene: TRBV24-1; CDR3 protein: CATSEGETEQYF; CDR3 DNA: TGTGCCACCTCGGAGGGGGAAACCGAGCAGTACTTC
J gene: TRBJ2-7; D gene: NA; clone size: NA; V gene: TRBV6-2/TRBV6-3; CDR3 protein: CASSYSAGPPPYEQYF; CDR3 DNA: TGTGCCAGCAGTTACTCGGCGGGGCCCCCTCCCTACGAGCAGTACTTC
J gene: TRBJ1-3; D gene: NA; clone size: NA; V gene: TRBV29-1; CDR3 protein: CSVANISGNTIYF; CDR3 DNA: TGCAGCGTTGCGAACATTTCGGGAAACACCATATATTTT
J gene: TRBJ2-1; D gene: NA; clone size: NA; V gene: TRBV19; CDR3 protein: CASRVRDRTEIPSYNEQFF; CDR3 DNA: TGTGCCAGTAGAGTCCGCGACAGGACCGAAATTCCCTCCTACAATGAGCAGTTCTTC
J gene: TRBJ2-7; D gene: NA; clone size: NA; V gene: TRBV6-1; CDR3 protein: CASSEAGVVGEQYF; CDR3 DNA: TGTGCCAGCAGTGAAGCAGGAGTAGTTGGCGAGCAGTACTTC
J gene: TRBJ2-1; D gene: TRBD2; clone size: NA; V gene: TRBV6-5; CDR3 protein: CASSLLADPYNEQFF; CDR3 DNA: TGTGCCAGCAGCTTACTAGCGGACCCGTACAATGAGCAGTTCTTC
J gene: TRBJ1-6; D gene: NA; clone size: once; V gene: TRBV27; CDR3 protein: CASSTREYSPLHF; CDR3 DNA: TGTGCCAGCAGTACAAGGGAATATTCACCCCTCCACTTT
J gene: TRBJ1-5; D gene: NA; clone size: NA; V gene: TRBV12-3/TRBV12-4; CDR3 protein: CASNGQLNQPQHF; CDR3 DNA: TGTGCCAGCAATGGACAGCTAAATCAGCCCCAGCATTTT
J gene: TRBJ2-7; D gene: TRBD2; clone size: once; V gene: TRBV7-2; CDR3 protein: CASRLTSGSEEQYF; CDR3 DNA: TGTGCCAGCAGGTTGACTAGCGGGAGTGAGGAGCAGTACTTC
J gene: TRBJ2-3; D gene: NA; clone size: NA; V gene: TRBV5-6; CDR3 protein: CASSLVGSVSDTQYF; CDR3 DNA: TGTGCCAGCAGCTTGGTCGGGAGCGTCTCAGATACGCAGTATTTT
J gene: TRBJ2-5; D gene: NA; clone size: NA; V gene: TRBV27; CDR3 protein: CASSPDVGGFQETQYF; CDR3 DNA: TGTGCCAGCAGTCCCGACGTGGGGGGCTTCCAAGAGACCCAGTACTTC
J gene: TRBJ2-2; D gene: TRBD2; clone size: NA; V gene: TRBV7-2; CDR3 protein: CASSPTSGRGGELFF; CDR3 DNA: TGTGCCAGCAGCCCGACTAGCGGGAGAGGCGGGGAGCTGTTTTTT
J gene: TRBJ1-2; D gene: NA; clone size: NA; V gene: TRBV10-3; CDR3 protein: CAISDPGRKDYGYTF; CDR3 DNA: TGTGCCATCAGTGATCCAGGGCGGAAGGACTATGGCTACACCTTC
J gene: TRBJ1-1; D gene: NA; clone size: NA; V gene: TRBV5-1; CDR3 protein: CASSVGDTEAFF; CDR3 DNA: TGCGCCAGCAGCGTGGGTGACACTGAAGCTTTCTTT
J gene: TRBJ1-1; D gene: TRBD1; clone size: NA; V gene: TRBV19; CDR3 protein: CASSRGDRPSTEAFF; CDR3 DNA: TGTGCCAGTAGTAGGGGGGACAGGCCCTCGACTGAAGCTTTCTTT
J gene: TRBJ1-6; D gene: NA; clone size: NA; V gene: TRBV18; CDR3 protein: CASSPPNQSSYNSPLHF; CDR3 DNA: TGTGCCAGCTCACCTCCGAACCAGAGCTCCTATAATTCACCCCTCCACTTT
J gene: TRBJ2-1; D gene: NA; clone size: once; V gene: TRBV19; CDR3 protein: CASSIASDFYNEQFF; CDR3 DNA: TGTGCCAGTAGTATCGCCTCCGACTTTTACAATGAGCAGTTCTTC